Presented here are 4 T cell receptor beta chains from one specimen sequenced in a study of blood T cells in healthy people across ages. A second PCR of roughly 6 to 12 cycles used a sample-barcoded 5' primer and a J-beta primer mix. TCRdb called the 5' RACE reads again in MiXCR, with one record for every CDR3 protein. The table includes approximately 700,000 distinct CDR3 sequences, roughly 32% detected once. The sample taken for sequencing was blood. The source is a woman of 80 years or more in good health.

The V gene is TRBV5-1, the J gene TRBJ1-2, with TRBD1 as a possible D gene (5 bases). The germline CDR1 and CDR2 sequences are SGHRS and YFSETQ. The CDR3 is made up of 14 amino acids. V lost 4 bases and J lost 6, with 16 bases in between. CDR3 sequence: CASSNPTEPHGYTF. The CDR3 bases are TGCGCCAGCAGCAATCCGACAGAGCCCCATGGCTACACCTTC.

The CDR3 reads CASSVQGSRTEAFF. DNA of the CDR3: TGTGCCAGCAGTGTACAGGGATCGAGGACTGAAGCTTTCTTT. This chain joins TRBV27 and TRBJ1-1; a possible D gene is TRBD1 (6 bases). Germline values: CDR1 MNHEY, CDR2 SMNVEV (reference sequence). With 5 bases removed from V and 5 bases from J, the gap between germline ends came to 15 bases. The CDR3 loop spans 14 amino acids.

There are a few counts of this clonotype. V usage is TRBV2 and J usage is TRBJ1-2; D may be TRBD1 (6 bases). In germline, CDR1 is SNHLY, CDR2 FYNNEI. Trimming removed 6 bases at V and 5 bases at J, with 16 bases between. The CDR3 loop spans 14 amino acids. The CDR3 DNA sequence: TGTGCCAGCAGCAGAGAGGGGGTGAGGTATGGCTACACCTTC. It is translated as CASSREGVRYGYTF.

The chain couples TRBV6-9 to TRBJ2-5, with TRBD2 matching 7 bases. The CDR3 totals 16 residues. The germline CDR1 and CDR2 sequences are MNHGY and SVAAGI. V gave up 4 bases and J gave up 1 base; unmatched junction bases: 9. This chain's CDR3 is CASSFTRGGPQETQYF. The CDR3 coding sequence is TGTGCCAGCAGTTTCACCCGCGGGGGTCCCCAAGAGACCCAGTACTTC.